The entry that follows covers one TCR beta chain sequence. The sample is drawn from a study of Ad26.COV2.S vaccination and SARS-CoV-2 variants. Repertoires were generated with immunoSEQ multiplex PCR, while TCRdb's copy carries only in-frame clones and drops some. The sample includes a few hundred thousand clones, 83% seen only once; the top ten take about 7.4%. Treatment specified: 15 to 20 received Ad26.COV2.S at low or high dose, single or two shots; 5 received placebo; per-sample allocation not given. Day 63 after the first vaccine or placebo injection was the time point for sampling. The CDR3 runs 12 residues. V lost 6 bases and J lost 5, with 7 bases in between. Germline CDR1 LGHDT, CDR2 YNNKEL (reference sequence).

Sequenced material: peripheral blood, taken in a trial of Ad26.COV2.S vaccine versus placebo. The TCR sequence derives from a person aged 18 to 59 who received the Ad26.COV2.S COVID-19 vaccine or a placebo. The V and J genes are TRBV3-1 (or the pseudogene TRBV3-2) and TRBJ2-2; TRBD1 is a possible D gene (5 bases). The CDR3 region has the DNA TGTGCCAGCAGGGCAGGGACCGGGGAGCTGTTTTTT. This gives the protein CASRAGTGELFF.